This TCR beta chain was found in a study of beta chain features in type 1 diabetes. Central memory, naive, regulatory and stem cell-like memory CD4+ cells were sorted by CD45RO/CCR7/CD25/CD127/CD95/CD27. Study-wide results and limits: Shorter TCRB CDR3s, moderately but significantly so, marked every one of the four CD4+ subsets in Type 1 diabetes patients.

This clone was counted only a few times. Its target is unknown. All of the isolated RNA was reverse transcribed, so expressed TCRB transcripts were sequenced. Profiled with immunoSEQ multiplex PCR; TCRdb holds only in-frame clones, not every one. Among 600,000 to 700,000 clones, around an eighth were seen once, and the ten largest hold about 0.11%. Trimming removed 2 bases at V and 4 bases at J, with 11 bases between. Germline V gene lookup returns CDR1 SGHDN and CDR2 FVKESK. The CDR3 covers 14 residues. This clonotype was obtained from a man aged 30 to 45 with type 1 diabetes. The V and J genes are TRBV14 and TRBJ2-5; perhaps TRBD2 as D (6 bases). Sequenced: naive CD4+ T cells from blood. The CDR3 nucleotides are TGTGCCAGCAGCCAACGGGGGTTGCGAGAGACCCAGTACTTC. Translating gives CASSQRGLRETQYF. The whole variable domain, filled in from reference TRBV14 and TRBJ2-5, reads EAGVTQFPSHSVIEKGQTVTLRCDPISGHDNLYWYRRVMGKEIKFLLHFVKESKQDESGMPNNRFLAERTGGTYSTLKVQPAELEDSGVYFCASSQRGLRETQYFGPGTRLLVL.